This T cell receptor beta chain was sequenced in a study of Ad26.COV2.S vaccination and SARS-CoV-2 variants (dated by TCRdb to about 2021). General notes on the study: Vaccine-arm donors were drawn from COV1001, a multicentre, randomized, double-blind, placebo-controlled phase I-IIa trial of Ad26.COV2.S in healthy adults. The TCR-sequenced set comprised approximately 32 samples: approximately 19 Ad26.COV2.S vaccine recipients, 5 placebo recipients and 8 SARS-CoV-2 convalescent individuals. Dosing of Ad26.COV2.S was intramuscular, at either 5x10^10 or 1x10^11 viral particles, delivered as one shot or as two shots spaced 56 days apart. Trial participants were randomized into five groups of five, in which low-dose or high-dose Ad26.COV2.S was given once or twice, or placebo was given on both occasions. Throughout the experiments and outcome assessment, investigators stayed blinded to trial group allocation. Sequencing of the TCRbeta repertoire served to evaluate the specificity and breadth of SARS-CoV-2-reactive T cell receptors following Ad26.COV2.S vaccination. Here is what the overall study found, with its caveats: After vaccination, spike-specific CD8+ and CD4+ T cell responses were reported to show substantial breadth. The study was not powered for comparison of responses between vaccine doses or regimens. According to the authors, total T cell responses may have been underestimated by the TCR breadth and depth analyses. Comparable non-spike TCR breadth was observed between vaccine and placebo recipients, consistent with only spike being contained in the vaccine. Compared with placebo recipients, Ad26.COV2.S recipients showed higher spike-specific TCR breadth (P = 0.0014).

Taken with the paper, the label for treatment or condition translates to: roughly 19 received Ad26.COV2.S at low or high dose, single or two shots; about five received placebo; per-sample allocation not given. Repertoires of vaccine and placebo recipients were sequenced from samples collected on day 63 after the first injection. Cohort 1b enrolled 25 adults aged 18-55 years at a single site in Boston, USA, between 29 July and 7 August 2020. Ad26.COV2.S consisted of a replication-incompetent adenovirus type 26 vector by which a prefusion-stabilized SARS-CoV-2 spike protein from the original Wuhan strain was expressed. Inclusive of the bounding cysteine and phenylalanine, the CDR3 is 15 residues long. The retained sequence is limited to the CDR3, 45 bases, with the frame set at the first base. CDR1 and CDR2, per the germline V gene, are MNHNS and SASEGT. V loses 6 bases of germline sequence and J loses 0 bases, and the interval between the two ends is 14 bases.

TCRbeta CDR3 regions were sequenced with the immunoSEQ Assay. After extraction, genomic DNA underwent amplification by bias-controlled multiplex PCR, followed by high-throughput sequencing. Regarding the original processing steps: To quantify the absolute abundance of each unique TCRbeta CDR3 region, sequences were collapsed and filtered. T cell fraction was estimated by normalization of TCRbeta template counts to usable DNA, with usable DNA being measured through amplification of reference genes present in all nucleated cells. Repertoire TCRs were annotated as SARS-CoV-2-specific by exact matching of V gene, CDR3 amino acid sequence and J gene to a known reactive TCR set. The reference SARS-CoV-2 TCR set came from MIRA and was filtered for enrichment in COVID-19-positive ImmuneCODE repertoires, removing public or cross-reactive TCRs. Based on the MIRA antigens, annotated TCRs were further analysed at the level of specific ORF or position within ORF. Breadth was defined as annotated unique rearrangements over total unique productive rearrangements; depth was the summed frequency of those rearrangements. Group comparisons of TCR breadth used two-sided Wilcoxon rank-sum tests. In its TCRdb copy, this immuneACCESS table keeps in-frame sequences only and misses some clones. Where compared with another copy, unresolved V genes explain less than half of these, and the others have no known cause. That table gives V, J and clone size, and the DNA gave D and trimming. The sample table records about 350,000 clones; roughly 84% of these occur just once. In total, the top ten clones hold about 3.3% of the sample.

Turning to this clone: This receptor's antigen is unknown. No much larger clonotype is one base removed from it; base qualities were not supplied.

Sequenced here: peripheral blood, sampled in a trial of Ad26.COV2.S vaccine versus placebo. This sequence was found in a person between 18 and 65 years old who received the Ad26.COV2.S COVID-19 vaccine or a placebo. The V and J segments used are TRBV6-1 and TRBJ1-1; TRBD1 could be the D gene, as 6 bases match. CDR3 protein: CASSHPTGLNTEAFF. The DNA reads TGTGCCAGCAGCCACCCGACAGGATTGAACACTGAAGCTTTCTTT.